Sequencing of this TCR beta chain was carried out in a study of shared clonotypes between healthy human individuals. Turning to this clone: Its antigen is still unknown.

Only CD45RO-negative cells positively selected for CCR7 counted as naive CD8 cells, so terminally differentiated effector memory CD45RA+ cells were excluded. The CDR3 totals 16 residues. The germline V and J ends were trimmed by 1 base and 6 bases, with 19 bases remaining between them. The germline gives CDR1 SGHRS, CDR2 YFSETQ. Here immunoSEQ multiplex PCR was the method, and the copy in TCRdb shows in-frame clones only, minus some. This table has around 610,000 clones, 90% to 97% appearing once. Overall study results and limits: Clonotypes shared by all four donors outscored non-shared clonotypes in generation probability.

The specimen was naive CD8+ T cells sorted from blood. This receptor was obtained from a woman aged 25 to 39 in good health. The V and J genes are TRBV5-1 and TRBJ1-1; possible D gene TRBD1, 5 bases. CDR3 nucleotide sequence: TGCGCCAGCAGCTTGTTGGGGGGACGGACCGTTGCTGAAGCTTTCTTT. As protein: CASSLLGGRTVAEAFF.